This TCR beta chain was retrieved from a study of blood T cell repertoires in COVID-19. Produced via immunoSEQ multiplex PCR; TCRdb's table is partial and in-frame only. The data contain around 200,000 clones, 85% to 90% of them singletons. The origin of this receptor is a young man with active or convalescent COVID-19. The sample consisted of peripheral blood.

The CDR3 is CASSLDRFGRGAFF. CDR3 DNA sequence: TGTGCCAGCAGCTTAGATCGTTTCGGGAGGGGGGCTTTCTTT. The chain carries TRBV7-8 and TRBJ1-1; D perhaps matches TRBD1 (6 bases). This CDR3 spans 14 amino acids. V was trimmed by 1 base and J by 11 bases, leaving 17 bases between them. The germline gives CDR1 SGHVS, CDR2 FQNEAQ.